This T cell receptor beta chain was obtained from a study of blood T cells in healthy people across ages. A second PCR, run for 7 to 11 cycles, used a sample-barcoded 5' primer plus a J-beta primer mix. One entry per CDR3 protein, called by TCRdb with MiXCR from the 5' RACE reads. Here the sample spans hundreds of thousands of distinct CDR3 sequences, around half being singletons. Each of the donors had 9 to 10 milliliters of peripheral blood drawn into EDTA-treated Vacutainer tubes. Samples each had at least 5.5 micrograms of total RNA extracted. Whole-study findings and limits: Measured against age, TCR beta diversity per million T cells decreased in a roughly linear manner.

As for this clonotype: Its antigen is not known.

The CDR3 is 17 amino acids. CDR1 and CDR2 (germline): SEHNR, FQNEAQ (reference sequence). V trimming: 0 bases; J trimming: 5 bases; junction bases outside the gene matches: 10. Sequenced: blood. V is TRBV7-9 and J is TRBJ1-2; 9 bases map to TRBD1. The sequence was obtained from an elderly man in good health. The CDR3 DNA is TGTGCCAGCAGCTTAGCAAGACGGGGACAGGGAAGGTATGGCTACACCTTC. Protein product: CASSLARRGQGRYGYTF.